This T cell receptor (beta chain) was identified in a study of response to subunit inactivated influenza vaccine. General study findings and limits: Only a handful of new T cells, the authors suggested, are recruited with each seasonal influenza vaccination.

Comments on this clonotype: The antigen is undetermined.

TCRdb itself ran the RT-PCR reads through MiXCR, one entry per CDR3 protein. The sample lists hundreds of thousands of distinct CDR3 sequences, 10% to 15% seen once, with roughly 13% in the top ten. The V gene's germline CDR1 is SQVTM and CDR2 ANQGSEA. Between the trimmed V and J ends, which lost 5 bases and 3 bases, there was a span of 26 bases. There are 17 residues in the CDR3. The chain employs TRBV29-1 and TRBJ2-7; D unclear. The sequence came from a man aged 50-59 years who received an inactivated influenza vaccine. The material sequenced was PBMCs from blood, taken around seven weeks after vaccination. CDR3 DNA: TGCAGCGTTCGCGGTGGCTCGGCGACCCAAGGTTACTACGAGCAGTACTTC. It encodes CSVRGGSATQGYYEQYF.